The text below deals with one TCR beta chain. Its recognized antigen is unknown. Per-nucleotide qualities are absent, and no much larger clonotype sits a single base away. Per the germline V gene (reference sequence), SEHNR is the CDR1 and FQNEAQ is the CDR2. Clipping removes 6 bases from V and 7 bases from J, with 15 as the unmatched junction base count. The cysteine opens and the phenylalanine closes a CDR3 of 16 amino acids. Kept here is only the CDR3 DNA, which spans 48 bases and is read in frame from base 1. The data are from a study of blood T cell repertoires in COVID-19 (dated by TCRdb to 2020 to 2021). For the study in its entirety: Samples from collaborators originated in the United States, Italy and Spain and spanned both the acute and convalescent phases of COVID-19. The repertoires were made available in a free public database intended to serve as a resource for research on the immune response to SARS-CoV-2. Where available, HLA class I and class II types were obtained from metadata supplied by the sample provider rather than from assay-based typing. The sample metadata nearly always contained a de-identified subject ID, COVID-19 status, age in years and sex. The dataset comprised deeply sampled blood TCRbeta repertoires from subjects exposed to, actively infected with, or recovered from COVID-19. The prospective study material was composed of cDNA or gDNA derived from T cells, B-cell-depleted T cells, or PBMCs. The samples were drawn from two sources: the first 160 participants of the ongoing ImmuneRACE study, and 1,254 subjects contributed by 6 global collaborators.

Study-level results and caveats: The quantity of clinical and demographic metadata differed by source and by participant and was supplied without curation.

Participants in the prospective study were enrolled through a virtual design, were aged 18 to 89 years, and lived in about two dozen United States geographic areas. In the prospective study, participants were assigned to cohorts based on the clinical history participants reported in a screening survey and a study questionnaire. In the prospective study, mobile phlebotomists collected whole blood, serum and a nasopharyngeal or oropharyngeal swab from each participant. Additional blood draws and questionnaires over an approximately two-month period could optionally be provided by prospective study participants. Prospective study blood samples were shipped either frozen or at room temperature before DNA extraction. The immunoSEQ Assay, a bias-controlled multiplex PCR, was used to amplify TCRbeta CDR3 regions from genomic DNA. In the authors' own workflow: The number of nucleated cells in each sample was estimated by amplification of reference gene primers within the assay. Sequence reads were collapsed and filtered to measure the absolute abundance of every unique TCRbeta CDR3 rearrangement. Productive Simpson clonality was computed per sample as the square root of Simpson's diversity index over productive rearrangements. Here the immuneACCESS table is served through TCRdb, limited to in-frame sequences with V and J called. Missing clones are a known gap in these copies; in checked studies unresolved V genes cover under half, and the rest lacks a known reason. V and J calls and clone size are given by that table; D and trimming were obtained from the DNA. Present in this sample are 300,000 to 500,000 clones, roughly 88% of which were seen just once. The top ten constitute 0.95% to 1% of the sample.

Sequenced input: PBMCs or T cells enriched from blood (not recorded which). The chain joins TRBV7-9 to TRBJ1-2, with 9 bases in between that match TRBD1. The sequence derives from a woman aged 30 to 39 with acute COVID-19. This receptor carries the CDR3 CASSRTPTGQGSGYTF. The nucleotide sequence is TGTGCCAGCAGTCGTACCCCCACGGGACAGGGATCTGGCTACACCTTC. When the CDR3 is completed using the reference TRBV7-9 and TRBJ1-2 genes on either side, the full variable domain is DTGVSQNPRHKITKRGQNVTFRCDPISEHNRLYWYRQTLGQGPEFLTYFQNEAQLEKSRLLSDRFSAERPKGSFSTLEIQRTEQGDSAMYLCASSRTPTGQGSGYTFGSGTRLTVV.